This T cell receptor (beta chain) is from a study of T cells expressing NK-cell markers. Study-level findings and limits: As a fraction of CD8+ T cells, dominant NKG2C+ clonotypes reached about 1.0-7.5% in 5 to 7 donors.

On this clonotype itself: No antigen is known for it.

Using the 5' RACE reads, TCRdb records one entry per CDR3 protein without DNA. The sample totals a few hundred thousand distinct CDR3 sequences; its top ten clones hold around 1.4%. In germline, CDR1 is SGHVS, CDR2 FQNEAQ. The CDR3 extends over 15 amino acids. The V call is TRBV7-8, the J call TRBJ1-2; lacking DNA, the TRBD1 call made by TCRdb goes unchecked. The clonotype originates from a woman aged 50 to 60 in good health. Sequenced input: blood T cells: a sorted CD56 or NKG2C T cell subset, CD4+ or CD8+ T cells, or bulk PBMC T cells (not recorded which). This CDR3 is CASSLGGGQGYGYTF. The whole variable domain, remainder taken from reference TRBV7-8 and TRBJ1-2, is GAGVSQSPRYKVAKRGQDVALRCDPISGHVSLFWYQQALGQGPEFLTYFQNEAQLDKSGLPSDRFFAERPEGSVSTLKIQRTQQEDSAVYLCASSLGGGQGYGYTFGSGTRLTVV.